These 3 T cell receptor beta chains were sequenced from one sample in a study of T cells after posttransplantation cyclophosphamide (dated by TCRdb to between 2015 and 2016). The library was prepared using the immunoSEQ multiplex PCR assay. The table comes from immuneACCESS by way of TCRdb, which keeps in-frame sequences with V and J called. Part of the clones is missing from these tables; in studies checked, under half for an unresolved V gene and the rest for unknown reasons. Counted in this sample were over 5,500 clones; more than 85% of them appeared once. The ten most abundant clones make up roughly 3.9% of the sample. Sequencing input: CD4+ T cells sorted from blood. These receptors were obtained from a woman aged 45-65 years in good health and a related stem cell transplant donor.

V usage is TRBV5-1 and J usage is TRBJ2-3; D is unclear. Germline V gene data show CDR1 as SGHRS and CDR2 as YFSETQ. CDR3 length equals 14 residues. V shed 4 bases and J shed 3 bases, with 12 bases lying between them. CDR3 in DNA: TGCGCCAGCAGCCCCCCGGTCCGGACAGATACGCAGTATTTT. Its translation is CASSPPVRTDTQYF.

The chain uses TRBV6-1 and TRBJ2-5; 8 nucleotides agree with TRBD1. CDR3 length: 15 amino acids. CDR1 is MNHNS and CDR2 is SASEGT in the germline V gene. V trimming: 4 bases; J trimming: 3 bases; junction bases outside the gene matches: 7. The DNA for the CDR3 is TGTGCCAGCAGTGCCCAGACAGGGGAGGAAGAGACCCAGTACTTC. It specifies CASSAQTGEEETQYF.

The chain joins TRBV9 to TRBJ1-2; D is perhaps TRBD1 (5 bases). The V gene's germline CDR1 is SGDLS and CDR2 YYNGEE. V lost 6 bases and J lost 6, with 15 bases in between. The CDR3 has 13 amino acids. CDR3 residues: CASKEGPQDGYTF. CDR3 in DNA: TGTGCCAGCAAGGAGGGGCCTCAAGATGGCTACACCTTC.